The rows below give T cell receptor beta chains drawn from one sample of a study of cytomegalovirus exposure and HLA in healthy donors. Repertoires were generated with immunoSEQ multiplex PCR, while TCRdb's copy carries only in-frame clones and drops some. The data show some 250,000 clones, roughly 89% seen once. Sequenced: PBMCs. The source of these receptors is a woman aged 18 to 35 in good health and CMV-seronegative. Each CDR3 is given with its conserved first and last residue. Fields, in order: CDR3 protein, CDR3 DNA, clone size, J gene, D gene, V gene. A D gene is named only where the DNA matches it firmly. A clone size is listed for some rows: how often the clone was seen (once, few, many), or a class if it is expanded.

CDR3: CASSLTGGHYEQYF; DNA: TGTGCCAGCAGCTTAACAGGGGGCCACTACGAGCAGTACTTC; size: -; J: TRBJ2-7; D: TRBD1; V: TRBV5-8
CDR3: CASSTGPGYTF; DNA: TGTGCCAGCAGTACAGGTCCGGGCTACACCTTC; size: -; J: TRBJ1-2; D: -; V: TRBV28
CDR3: CASSLLDRVYGYTF; DNA: TGTGCCAGCAGCTTACTGGACAGGGTCTATGGCTACACCTTC; size: -; J: TRBJ1-2; D: TRBD1; V: TRBV7-9
CDR3: CASSEWGGPGELFF; DNA: TGTGCCAGCAGTGAGTGGGGGGGCCCCGGGGAGCTGTTTTTT; size: -; J: TRBJ2-2; D: -; V: TRBV2
CDR3: CASSHGLAGLGEQYF; DNA: TGTGCCAGCAGCCACGGACTAGCGGGATTGGGGGAGCAGTACTTC; size: -; J: TRBJ2-7; D: TRBD2; V: TRBV7-3
CDR3: CASSTAGTGIWFGTGELFF; DNA: TGTGCCAGCAGCACAGCCGGGACAGGGATCTGGTTTGGCACCGGGGAGCTGTTTTTT; size: -; J: TRBJ2-2; D: TRBD1; V: TRBV7-8
CDR3: CASSQISGKTNYGYTF; DNA: TGTGCCAGCAGTCAGATTTCGGGGAAGACTAACTATGGCTACACCTTC; size: few; J: TRBJ1-2; D: -; V: TRBV28
CDR3: CASSFGTGATNEKLFF; DNA: TGTGCCAGCAGTTTTGGGACAGGAGCAACTAATGAAAAACTGTTTTTT; size: -; J: TRBJ1-4; D: TRBD1; V: TRBV27
CDR3: CASSLFARGYSNQPQHF; DNA: TGTGCCAGCAGCTTATTCGCTCGGGGGTATAGCAATCAGCCCCAGCATTTT; size: once; J: TRBJ1-5; D: -; V: TRBV7-8
CDR3: CASGGLAGTEQFF; DNA: TGTGCCAGCGGGGGACTAGCGGGGACCGAGCAGTTCTTC; size: -; J: TRBJ2-1; D: TRBD2; V: TRBV28
CDR3: CASFVAGGPETQYF; DNA: TGCGCCAGCTTCGTAGCGGGGGGGCCCGAGACCCAGTACTTC; size: -; J: TRBJ2-5; D: TRBD2; V: TRBV5-1
CDR3: CATSRGDGEKLFF; DNA: TGCGCCACCTCCCGGGGAGATGGTGAAAAACTGTTTTTT; size: -; J: TRBJ1-4; D: -; V: TRBV5-1
CDR3: CASSFRGGGEKLFF; DNA: TGTGCCAGCAGCTTCAGGGGCGGGGGTGAAAAACTGTTTTTT; size: -; J: TRBJ1-4; D: -; V: TRBV7-2
CDR3: CASQGGEAFF; DNA: TGCGCCAGCCAGGGAGGTGAAGCTTTCTTT; size: -; J: TRBJ1-1; D: -; V: TRBV4-3
CDR3: CASSFTQAKLFF; DNA: TGTGCCAGCAGTTTCACTCAGGCAAAACTGTTTTTT; size: -; J: TRBJ1-4; D: -; V: TRBV28
CDR3: CASSAGTSGGNEQFF; DNA: TGCGCCAGCAGCGCAGGGACTAGCGGGGGTAATGAGCAGTTCTTC; size: -; J: TRBJ2-1; D: TRBD2; V: TRBV5-1
CDR3: CASSLFVYPQGDTGELFF; DNA: TGTGCCAGCAGTTTATTCGTCTACCCCCAGGGGGACACCGGGGAGCTGTTTTTT; size: -; J: TRBJ2-2; D: TRBD1; V: TRBV28
CDR3: CASSDGLARYEQYF; DNA: TGTGCCAGCAGCGACGGACTAGCGCGGTACGAGCAGTACTTC; size: -; J: TRBJ2-7; D: TRBD2; V: TRBV7-2
CDR3: CASSEAGTGKAFF; DNA: TGTGCCAGCAGTGAAGCTGGGACAGGGAAGGCTTTCTTT; size: -; J: TRBJ1-1; D: TRBD1; V: TRBV6-1
CDR3: CASNPGGNRLGYTF; DNA: TGTGCCAGTAATCCGGGAGGAAATCGGCTTGGCTACACCTTC; size: -; J: TRBJ1-2; D: -; V: TRBV19
CDR3: CASSLGAGRAFF; DNA: TGTGCCAGCAGCTTAGGGGCCGGGAGGGCTTTCTTT; size: once; J: TRBJ1-1; D: -; V: TRBV7-9
CDR3: CASSLRTGHNYGYTF; DNA: TGTGCCAGCAGCTTAAGGACAGGGCATAACTATGGCTACACCTTC; size: -; J: TRBJ1-2; D: TRBD1; V: TRBV11-2
CDR3: CASSDSVAGGNEQFF; DNA: TGTGCCAGCAGTGACTCAGTGGCAGGGGGCAATGAGCAGTTCTTC; size: -; J: TRBJ2-1; D: TRBD1; V: TRBV6-4
CDR3: CASSQDGIPGVGETQYF; DNA: TGCGCCAGCAGCCAAGACGGAATACCCGGGGTGGGCGAGACCCAGTACTTC; size: once; J: TRBJ2-5; D: -; V: TRBV4-1
CDR3: CASSQDRGKTEAFF; DNA: TGCGCCAGCAGCCAAGATAGAGGGAAAACTGAAGCTTTCTTT; size: -; J: TRBJ1-1; D: -; V: TRBV4-3
CDR3: CASSIDRARSEAFF; DNA: TGTGCCAGCAGTATAGACAGGGCGAGGTCTGAAGCTTTCTTT; size: -; J: TRBJ1-1; D: TRBD1; V: TRBV6-6
CDR3: CASRSGPMNTEAFF; DNA: TGTGCCAGCAGGTCAGGGCCGATGAACACTGAAGCTTTCTTT; size: -; J: TRBJ1-1; D: -; V: TRBV5-8
CDR3: CAAVGGRLTAF; DNA: TGCGCTGCGGTGGGGGGGCGGTTGACCGCCTTT; size: -; J: TRBJ2-3; D: -; V: TRBV20-1
CDR3: CASDMPGQVSNQPQHF; DNA: TGTGCTAGTGACATGCCGGGACAGGTTAGCAATCAGCCCCAGCATTTT; size: -; J: TRBJ1-5; D: TRBD1; V: TRBV12-5
CDR3: CASSSDGRGDNTIYF; DNA: TGTGCCAGCAGCTCGGACGGCAGGGGCGACAACACCATATATTTT; size: -; J: TRBJ1-3; D: -; V: TRBV5-4
CDR3: CATSRGTGGAFGYTF; DNA: TGTGCCACCAGCAGAGGAACAGGGGGCGCGTTTGGCTACACCTTC; size: once; J: TRBJ1-2; D: TRBD1; V: TRBV15
CDR3: CASSYDPGQGGNEQFF; DNA: TGTGCCAGCAGTTACGACCCGGGACAGGGCGGGAATGAGCAGTTCTTC; size: once; J: TRBJ2-1; D: TRBD1; V: TRBV6-5
CDR3: CASSPDRGGRQETQYF; DNA: TGTGCCAGCAGTCCGGACAGGGGAGGAAGACAAGAGACCCAGTACTTC; size: -; J: TRBJ2-5; D: TRBD1; V: TRBV28
CDR3: CAITTGAGNSPLHF; DNA: TGTGCCATCACAACAGGGGCAGGAAATTCACCCCTCCACTTT; size: -; J: TRBJ1-6; D: TRBD1; V: TRBV10-3
CDR3: CASSYSGTVNTEAFF; DNA: TGTGCCAGCAGTTACTCCGGGACAGTGAACACTGAAGCTTTCTTT; size: -; J: TRBJ1-1; D: TRBD1; V: TRBV6-6
CDR3: CASSQGTYDNYGYTF; DNA: TGCGCCAGCAGCCAAGGTACATACGATAACTATGGCTACACCTTC; size: -; J: TRBJ1-2; D: -; V: TRBV4-1
CDR3: CASSLAGGAGYEQYF; DNA: TGTGCCAGCAGCTTAGCGGGGGGGGCCGGATACGAGCAGTACTTC; size: -; J: TRBJ2-7; D: -; V: TRBV7-2
CDR3: CASSSTTGTGLFGAFF; DNA: TGTGCCAGCAGCTCAACCACCGGGACAGGGCTATTTGGAGCTTTCTTT; size: -; J: TRBJ1-1; D: TRBD1; V: TRBV7-2
CDR3: CASSKTGASGNTIYF; DNA: TGTGCCAGCAGTAAGACAGGTGCCTCTGGAAACACCATATATTTT; size: -; J: TRBJ1-3; D: -; V: TRBV27
CDR3: CASSLYWDSVNTGELFF; DNA: TGCGCCAGCAGTTTGTACTGGGACAGCGTCAACACCGGGGAGCTGTTTTTT; size: -; J: TRBJ2-2; D: TRBD1; V: TRBV5-1
CDR3: CSVRGGSTDTQYF; DNA: TGCAGCGTTAGGGGGGGAAGCACAGATACGCAGTATTTT; size: -; J: TRBJ2-3; D: -; V: TRBV29-1
CDR3: CASSLVASGINEQFF; DNA: TGTGCCAGCAGCTTAGTGGCTAGCGGGATAAATGAGCAGTTCTTC; size: once; J: TRBJ2-1; D: TRBD2; V: TRBV7-2
CDR3: CASNRDREGYSNQPQHF; DNA: TGTGCCAGCAACAGGGACAGGGAAGGATATAGCAATCAGCCCCAGCATTTT; size: -; J: TRBJ1-5; D: TRBD1; V: TRBV19
CDR3: CASSYVDGVYEQYF; DNA: TGTGCCAGCAGTTACGTTGACGGGGTCTACGAGCAGTACTTC; size: -; J: TRBJ2-7; D: -; V: TRBV6-5
CDR3: CASSSPDRGSSDSGNTIYF; DNA: TGTGCCAGCAGCTCACCGGACAGGGGGTCGTCGGACTCTGGAAACACCATATATTTT; size: -; J: TRBJ1-3; D: TRBD1; V: TRBV13
CDR3: CASSLRGTSFLDTIYF; DNA: TGTGCCAGCAGTTTAAGAGGGACAAGCTTCTTGGACACCATATATTTT; size: -; J: TRBJ1-3; D: -; V: TRBV28
CDR3: CASSQALARDLSDTQYF; DNA: TGCGCCAGCAGCCAAGCCCTAGCACGGGATCTTTCAGATACGCAGTATTTT; size: -; J: TRBJ2-3; D: -; V: TRBV4-3
CDR3: CASSQNRGLDTEAFF; DNA: TGCGCCAGCAGCCAAAACAGGGGGCTAGACACTGAAGCTTTCTTT; size: -; J: TRBJ1-1; D: TRBD1; V: TRBV4-1
CDR3: CASSLNREVELFF; DNA: TGTGCCAGCAGTTTAAACAGGGAAGTCGAGCTGTTTTTT; size: -; J: TRBJ2-2; D: -; V: TRBV6-6
CDR3: CASSRVQFVRDRGGLNTEAFF; DNA: TGCGCCAGCAGCCGCGTACAGTTCGTGAGGGACAGGGGGGGTCTGAACACTGAAGCTTTCTTT; size: -; J: TRBJ1-1; D: TRBD1; V: TRBV4-1
CDR3: CASSPSLTGGLEAFF; DNA: TGTGCCAGCTCACCCTCGCTGACAGGGGGACTTGAAGCTTTCTTT; size: -; J: TRBJ1-1; D: TRBD1; V: TRBV18
CDR3: CASSDSDSGYIQYF; DNA: TGCGCCAGCAGTGACTCGGACAGTGGGTACATTCAGTACTTC; size: -; J: TRBJ2-4; D: -; V: TRBV10-1
CDR3: CASSRGPDRVVAFF; DNA: TGTGCCAGCAGCAGAGGGCCCGACAGGGTTGTAGCTTTCTTT; size: -; J: TRBJ1-1; D: TRBD1; V: TRBV28